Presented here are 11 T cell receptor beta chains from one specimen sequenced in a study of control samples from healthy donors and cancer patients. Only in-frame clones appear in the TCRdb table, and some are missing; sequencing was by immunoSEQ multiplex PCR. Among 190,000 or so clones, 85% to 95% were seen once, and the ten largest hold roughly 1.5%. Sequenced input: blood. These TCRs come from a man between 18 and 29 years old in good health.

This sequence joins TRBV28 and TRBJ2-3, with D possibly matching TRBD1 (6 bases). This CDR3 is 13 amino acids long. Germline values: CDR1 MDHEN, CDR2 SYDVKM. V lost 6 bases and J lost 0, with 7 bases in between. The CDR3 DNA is TGTGCCAGCAGGGGGGCCAGCACAGATACGCAGTATTTT. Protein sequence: CASRGASTDTQYF.

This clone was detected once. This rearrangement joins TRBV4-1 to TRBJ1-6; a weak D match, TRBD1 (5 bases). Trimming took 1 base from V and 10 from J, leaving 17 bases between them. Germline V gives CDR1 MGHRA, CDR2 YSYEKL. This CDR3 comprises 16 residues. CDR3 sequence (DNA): TGCGCCAGCAGCCAAGGAGGGCCGGGGAGGGACTCACCCCTCCACTTT. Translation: CASSQGGPGRDSPLHF.

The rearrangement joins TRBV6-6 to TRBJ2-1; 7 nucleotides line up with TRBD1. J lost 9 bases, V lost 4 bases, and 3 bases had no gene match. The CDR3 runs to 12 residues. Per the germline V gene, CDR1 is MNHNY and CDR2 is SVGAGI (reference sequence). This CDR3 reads CASSSGGGEQFF. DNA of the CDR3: TGTGCCAGCAGTTCAGGGGGTGGTGAGCAGTTCTTC.

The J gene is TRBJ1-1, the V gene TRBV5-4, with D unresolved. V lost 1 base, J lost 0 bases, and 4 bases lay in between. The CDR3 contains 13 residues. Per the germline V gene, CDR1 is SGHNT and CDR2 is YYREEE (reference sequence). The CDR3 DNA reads TGTGCCAGCAGCTTGAGACTGAACACTGAAGCTTTCTTT. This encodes CASSLRLNTEAFF. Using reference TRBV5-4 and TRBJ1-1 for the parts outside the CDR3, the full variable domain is ETGVTQSPTHLIKTRGQQVTLRCSSQSGHNTVSWYQQALGQGPQFIFQYYREEENGRGNFPPRFSGLQFPNYSSELNVNALELDDSALYLCASSLRLNTEAFFGQGTRLTVV.

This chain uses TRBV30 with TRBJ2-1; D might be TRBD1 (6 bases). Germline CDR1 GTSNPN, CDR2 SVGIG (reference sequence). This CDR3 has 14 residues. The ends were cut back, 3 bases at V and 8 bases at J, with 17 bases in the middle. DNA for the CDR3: TGTGCCTGGAGCCGAGGAAGGGGGATATATGAGCAGTTCTTC. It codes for CAWSRGRGIYEQFF.

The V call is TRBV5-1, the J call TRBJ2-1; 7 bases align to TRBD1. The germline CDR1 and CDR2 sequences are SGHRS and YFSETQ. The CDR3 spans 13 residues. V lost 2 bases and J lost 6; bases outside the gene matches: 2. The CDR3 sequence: CASSLQGSNEQFF. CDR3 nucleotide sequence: TGCGCCAGCAGCTTACAGGGGTCCAATGAGCAGTTCTTC.

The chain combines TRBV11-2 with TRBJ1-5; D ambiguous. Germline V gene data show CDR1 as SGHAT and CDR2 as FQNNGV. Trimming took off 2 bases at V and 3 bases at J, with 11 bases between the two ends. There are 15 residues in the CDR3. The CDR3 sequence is CASSLSHESNQPQHF. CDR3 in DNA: TGTGCCAGCAGCTTATCGCACGAATCCAATCAGCCCCAGCATTTT.

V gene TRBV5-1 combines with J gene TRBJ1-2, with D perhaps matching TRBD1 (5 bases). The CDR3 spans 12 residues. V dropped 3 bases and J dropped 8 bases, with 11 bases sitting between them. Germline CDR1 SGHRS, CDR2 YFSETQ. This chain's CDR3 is CASSSEGRGYTF. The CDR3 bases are TGCGCCAGCAGCTCCGAGGGGCGAGGCTACACCTTC.

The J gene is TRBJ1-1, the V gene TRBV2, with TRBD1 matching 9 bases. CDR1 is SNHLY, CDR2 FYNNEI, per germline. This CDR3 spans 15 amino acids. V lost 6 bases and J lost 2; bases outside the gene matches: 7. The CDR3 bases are TGTGCCAGCAGCCGTGGACAGGGGACAAACACTGAAGCTTTCTTT. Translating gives CASSRGQGTNTEAFF.

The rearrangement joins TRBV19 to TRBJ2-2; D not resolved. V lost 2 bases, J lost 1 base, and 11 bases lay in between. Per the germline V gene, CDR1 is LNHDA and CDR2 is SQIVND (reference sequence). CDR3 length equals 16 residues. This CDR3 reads CASSIPRAMNTGELFF. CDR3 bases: TGTGCCAGTAGTATACCCAGAGCAATGAACACCGGGGAGCTGTTTTTT. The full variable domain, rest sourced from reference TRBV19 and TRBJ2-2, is DGGITQSPKYLFRKEGQNVTLSCEQNLNHDAMYWYRQDPGQGLRLIYYSQIVNDFQKGDIAEGYSVSREKKESFPLTVTSAQKNPTAFYLCASSIPRAMNTGELFFGEGSRLTVL.

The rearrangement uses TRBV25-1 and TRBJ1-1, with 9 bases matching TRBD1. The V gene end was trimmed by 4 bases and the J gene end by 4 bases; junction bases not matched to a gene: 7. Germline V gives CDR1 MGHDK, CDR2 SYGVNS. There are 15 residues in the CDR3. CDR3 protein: CASSVPTGGSTEAFF. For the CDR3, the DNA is TGTGCCAGCAGTGTTCCGACAGGGGGAAGCACTGAAGCTTTCTTT.